The next 13 T cell receptor beta chains were all read from a single sample in a study of neurological immune-mediated disorders. TCRdb processed the 5' RACE reads anew with MiXCR; each CDR3 protein has one entry. Seen here are more than 70,000 distinct CDR3 sequences, around 10% observed once, and the top ten hold around 1.8%. Source material: PBMCs. The receptors originated from a man aged 40-55 years in good health.

Details on this clonotype: A read error is possible here, since a much larger clone lies one base away. This sequence joins TRBV19 and TRBJ1-1; D is unclear. V was pared by 6 bases and J by 6 bases, with 14 bases between. This CDR3 region has 13 residues. The germline V gene has CDR1 LNHDA and CDR2 SQIVND (reference sequence). The CDR3 sequence: CASSSYRYAEAFF. The CDR3 DNA reads as TGTGCCAGTAGCTCTTATCGGTACGCTGAAGCTTTCTTT. Filled out from reference TRBV19 and TRBJ1-1, the complete variable domain reads DGGITQSPKYLFRKEGQNVTLSCEQNLNHDAMYWYRQDPGQGLRLIYYSQIVNDFQKGDIAEGYSVSREKKESFPLTVTSAQKNPTAFYLCASSSYRYAEAFFGQGTRLTVV.

This clonotype was seen at least ten times. The gene calls are TRBV11-2 and TRBJ2-7, with D maybe TRBD1 (6 bases). This CDR3 has 13 amino acids. Germline V gene sequence: CDR1 SGHAT, CDR2 FQNNGV. Trimming shortened V by 3 bases and J by 2 bases, and 8 bases separated the two germline ends. Here the CDR3 DNA reads TGTGCCAGCAGCTTCGGACAGACCTACGAGCAGTACTTC. Protein: CASSFGQTYEQYF.

This clonotype was recorded many times. J is TRBJ2-3 and V is TRBV20-1; maybe TRBD2 (6 bases). Germline loops: CDR1 DFQATT, CDR2 SNEGSKA (reference sequence). V lost 6 bases to trimming and J lost 1 base, with 26 bases between them. The CDR3 runs 18 residues. CDR3 region: CSASGSGLPAGGTDTQYF. The CDR3 coding sequence is TGCAGTGCCAGTGGCTCGGGACTTCCGGCCGGGGGCACAGATACGCAGTATTTT.

This clonotype was recorded many times. V and J are TRBV6-2 or TRBV6-3 and TRBJ2-4; 11 nucleotides match TRBD1. This CDR3 contains 18 residues. With 6 bases clipped from V and 0 bases from J, the junction kept 10 bases outside the gene matches. CDR1 is MNHEY, CDR2 SVGEGT, per germline. CDR3 region: CASSPGQGEGEAKNIQYF. The CDR3 bases are TGTGCCAGCAGCCCGGGACAGGGGGAAGGGGAAGCCAAAAACATTCAGTACTTC.

This clonotype was observed a handful of times. The V call is TRBV29-1, the J call TRBJ1-1; 7 bases agree with TRBD1. Germline lookup yields CDR1 SQVTM and CDR2 ANQGSEA. This CDR3 contains 15 residues. J was trimmed by 2 bases and V by 5 bases; bases with no gene match: 11. The CDR3 sequence: CSVLPGDRVNTEAFF. Written as DNA, the CDR3 is TGCAGCGTTCTACCCGGCGACAGGGTCAACACTGAAGCTTTCTTT. Drawing the rest from reference TRBV29-1 and TRBJ1-1, the complete variable domain is SAVISQKPSRDICQRGTSLTIQCQVDSQVTMMFWYRQQPGQSLTLIATANQGSEATYESGFVIDKFPISRPNLTFSTLTVSNMSPEDSSIYLCSVLPGDRVNTEAFFGQGTRLTVV.

This clonotype was recorded many times. The V gene is TRBV11-2, the J gene TRBJ2-7; possibly TRBD2 for D (7 bases). This CDR3 has 12 amino acids. Germline values: CDR1 SGHAT, CDR2 FQNNGV. The V gene lost 3 bases and the J gene lost 6 bases, with 9 bases spanning the gap. CDR3 region: CASSFGGPEQYF. The CDR3 DNA follows: TGTGCCAGCAGCTTCGGGGGGCCCGAGCAGTACTTC.

In its sample, this clonotype was seen many times. The CDR3 DNA follows: TGTGCCAGCAGCCCCTCGAGGTCAACTAATGAAAAACTGTTTTTT. Translation gives CASSPSRSTNEKLFF. J is TRBJ1-4 and V is TRBV7-2; no clear D. From germline, CDR1 is SGHTA and CDR2 FQGNSA. Trimming left V 5 bases short and J 0 bases short, with 10 bases between. The CDR3 has 15 amino acids. Supplemented by reference TRBV7-2 and TRBJ1-4, the full variable domain reads GAGVSQSPSNKVTEKGKDVELRCDPISGHTALYWYRQSLGQGLEFLIYFQGNSAPDKSGLPSDRFSAERTGGSVSTLTIQRTQQEDSAVYLCASSPSRSTNEKLFFGSGTQLSVL.

This clonotype was recorded at least ten times. This sequence joins TRBV12-3 or TRBV12-4 and TRBJ1-1; TRBD1 matches 9 bases. The CDR3 has 17 amino acids. The V and J ends lost 4 bases and 1 base, in that order; junction bases with no gene match: 10. CDR3 sequence: CASSSLTGTGTNTEAFF. DNA for the CDR3: TGTGCCAGCAGTTCCCTCACCGGGACAGGGACGAACACTGAAGCTTTCTTT.

This clonotype was observed many times. The J gene is TRBJ2-1, the V gene TRBV20-1; D tentatively reads TRBD1 or TRBD2 (5 bases each). The CDR3 covers 17 residues. V was shortened by 0 bases and J by 6 bases, with 21 bases between the two germline ends. The germline gives CDR1 DFQATT, CDR2 SNEGSKA (reference sequence). Written as DNA, the CDR3 is TGCAGTGCTAGAGATGATGGCGCCGGGGACCTCCTCAATGAGCAGTTCTTC. Encoded protein: CSARDDGAGDLLNEQFF.

This clonotype occurred many times. The rearrangement joins TRBV7-9 to TRBJ2-1; 8 bases agree with TRBD2. The germline gives CDR1 SEHNR, CDR2 FQNEAQ (reference sequence). V lost 7 bases to trimming and J lost 9 bases; unmatched junction nucleotides: 11. The CDR3 contains 14 residues. The CDR3 spells CASTFGGELGEQFF. CDR3 nucleotide sequence: TGTGCCAGCACCTTCGGGGGGGAGCTAGGTGAGCAGTTCTTC.

This clonotype occurred many times. V gene TRBV6-5 combines with J gene TRBJ1-2; unclear D gene. Trimming shortened V by 5 bases and J by 8 bases, and 12 bases separated the two germline ends. Germline assignment: CDR1 MNHEY and CDR2 SVGAGI. The CDR3 sequence is 12 residues long. CDR3 DNA sequence: TGTGCCAGCAGTCCCGGGGTTCGCGGCTACACCTTC. Its translation: CASSPGVRGYTF.

The chain is built from TRBV4-3 and TRBJ2-7; no reliable D call. V lost 1 base to trimming and J lost 2 bases, with 9 bases between them. There are 14 residues in the CDR3. Germline V gene sequence: CDR1 LGHNA, CDR2 YSLEER. For the CDR3, the DNA is TGCGCCAGCAGCCAAGGGTGGATCGCCTACGAGCAGTACTTC. This translates into CASSQGWIAYEQYF.

This chain joins TRBV30 and TRBJ2-7; D is ambiguous. The CDR3 covers 13 residues. Germline V CDR1 and CDR2: GTSNPN, SVGIG (reference sequence). V shed 0 bases and J shed 5 bases, with 11 bases lying between them. This CDR3 is CAWSVIEPNEQYF. The CDR3 region has the DNA TGTGCCTGGAGTGTTATAGAACCTAACGAGCAGTACTTC.